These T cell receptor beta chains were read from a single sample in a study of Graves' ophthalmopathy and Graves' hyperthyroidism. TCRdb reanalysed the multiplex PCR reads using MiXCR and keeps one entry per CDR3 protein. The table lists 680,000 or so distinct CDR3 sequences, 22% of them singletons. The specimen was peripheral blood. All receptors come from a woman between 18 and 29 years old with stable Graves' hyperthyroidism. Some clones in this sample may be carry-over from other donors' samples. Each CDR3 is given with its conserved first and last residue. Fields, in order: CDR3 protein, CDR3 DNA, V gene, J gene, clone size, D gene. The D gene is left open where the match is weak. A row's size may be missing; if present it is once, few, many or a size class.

CDR3aa: CASTDHRASNQPQHF; CDR3nt: TGTGCCAGCACCGACCACAGGGCAAGCAATCAGCCCCAGCATTTT; v_gene: TRBV6-1; j_gene: TRBJ1-5; abundance: many; d_gene: -
CDR3aa: CASRREAGGQETQYF; CDR3nt: TGTGCCAGCAGACGAGAAGCGGGGGGCCAAGAGACCCAGTACTTC; v_gene: TRBV12-3/TRBV12-4; j_gene: TRBJ2-5; abundance: few; d_gene: TRBD2
CDR3aa: CASSLVRSQETQYF; CDR3nt: TGTGCCAGCAGTCTAGTACGGTCCCAAGAGACCCAGTACTTC; v_gene: TRBV6-5; j_gene: TRBJ2-5; abundance: many; d_gene: -
CDR3aa: CASSQDGRSFYGYTF; CDR3nt: TGTGCCAGCAGCCAAGATGGCAGGTCCTTCTATGGCTACACCTTC; v_gene: TRBV4-2; j_gene: TRBJ1-2; abundance: -; d_gene: -
CDR3aa: CASSPSGTKPNTEAFF; CDR3nt: TGTGCCAGCAGCCCATCCGGGACAAAACCGAACACTGAAGCTTTCTTT; v_gene: TRBV12-3/TRBV12-4; j_gene: TRBJ1-1; abundance: -; d_gene: -
CDR3aa: CASTFSRETQYF; CDR3nt: TGTGCCAGCACATTCTCGAGGGAGACCCAGTACTTC; v_gene: TRBV10-3; j_gene: TRBJ2-5; abundance: -; d_gene: -
CDR3aa: CASSLTSGANTGELFF; CDR3nt: TGTGCCAGCAGCCTAACTAGCGGCGCGAACACCGGGGAGCTGTTTTTT; v_gene: TRBV7-3; j_gene: TRBJ2-2; abundance: many; d_gene: TRBD2
CDR3aa: CASSAWRGVGSYEQYF; CDR3nt: TGTGCCAGCAGTGCATGGCGGGGGGTTGGGTCCTACGAGCAGTACTTC; v_gene: TRBV12-3/TRBV12-4; j_gene: TRBJ2-7; abundance: few; d_gene: TRBD2
CDR3aa: CASNNRGSNQPQHF; CDR3nt: TGTGCCAGCAACAACAGGGGAAGCAATCAGCCCCAGCATTTT; v_gene: TRBV12-3/TRBV12-4; j_gene: TRBJ1-5; abundance: many; d_gene: TRBD1
CDR3aa: CACEGVKKTQYF; CDR3nt: TGTGCCTGCGAGGGGGTCAAAAAGACCCAGTACTTC; v_gene: TRBV6-1; j_gene: TRBJ2-5; abundance: many; d_gene: -
CDR3aa: CASRPATGSSGNTIYF; CDR3nt: TGTGCCAGCAGGCCCGCGACTGGGAGCTCTGGAAACACCATATATTTT; v_gene: TRBV6-1; j_gene: TRBJ1-3; abundance: few; d_gene: -
CDR3aa: CASSSSPQGWSNQPQHF; CDR3nt: TGTGCCAGCAGTTCCTCCCCCCAGGGCTGGAGCAATCAGCCCCAGCATTTT; v_gene: TRBV6-5; j_gene: TRBJ1-5; abundance: many; d_gene: -
CDR3aa: CASSLVGTEFRYF; CDR3nt: TGTGCCAGCAGCTTAGTTGGGACAGAGTTTCGGTACTTC; v_gene: TRBV7-2; j_gene: TRBJ2-7; abundance: -; d_gene: TRBD1
CDR3aa: CASSKQGVGEAFF; CDR3nt: TGTGCCAGCAGTAAACAGGGTGTGGGTGAAGCTTTCTTT; v_gene: TRBV12-3/TRBV12-4; j_gene: TRBJ1-1; abundance: -; d_gene: -
CDR3aa: CASSQELRNIQYF; CDR3nt: TGCGCCAGCAGCCAAGAACTTAGAAACATTCAGTACTTC; v_gene: TRBV4-1; j_gene: TRBJ2-4; abundance: many; d_gene: -
CDR3aa: CASSDRFLSAYEVNQPQHF; CDR3nt: TGTGCCAGCAGTGATCGGTTCCTCTCGGCCTACGAGGTCAATCAGCCCCAGCATTTT; v_gene: TRBV6-4; j_gene: TRBJ1-5; abundance: many; d_gene: -
CDR3aa: CASSPRDGQETQYF; CDR3nt: TGCGCCAGCAGCCCACGGGACGGACAAGAGACCCAGTACTTC; v_gene: TRBV5-1; j_gene: TRBJ2-5; abundance: many; d_gene: -
CDR3aa: CASSSNVGNTEAFF; CDR3nt: TGTGCCAGTAGTTCAAACGTCGGGAACACTGAAGCTTTCTTT; v_gene: TRBV19; j_gene: TRBJ1-1; abundance: many; d_gene: -
CDR3aa: CSAPGTHTGSYEQYF; CDR3nt: TGCAGTGCTCCCGGGACCCATACGGGCTCCTACGAGCAGTACTTC; v_gene: TRBV20-1; j_gene: TRBJ2-7; abundance: -; d_gene: -
CDR3aa: CASSFTENFQETQYF; CDR3nt: TGTGCCAGCAGCTTCACAGAAAACTTCCAAGAGACCCAGTACTTC; v_gene: TRBV7-9; j_gene: TRBJ2-5; abundance: few; d_gene: -
CDR3aa: CASSHKRNTEAFF; CDR3nt: TGTGCCAGCAGCCATAAGCGGAACACTGAAGCTTTCTTT; v_gene: TRBV6-2/TRBV6-3; j_gene: TRBJ1-1; abundance: many; d_gene: -
CDR3aa: CSADTGGLGGTGELFF; CDR3nt: TGCAGTGCCGACACAGGGGGCCTGGGAGGGACCGGGGAGCTGTTTTTT; v_gene: TRBV20-1; j_gene: TRBJ2-2; abundance: few; d_gene: TRBD1
CDR3aa: CSANPGTDSYEQYF; CDR3nt: TGCAGTGCTAACCCCGGGACAGACTCCTACGAGCAGTACTTC; v_gene: TRBV20-1; j_gene: TRBJ2-7; abundance: many; d_gene: TRBD1
CDR3aa: CASSVPGRDGYTF; CDR3nt: TGTGCCAGCAGCGTCCCCGGCCGGGATGGCTACACCTTC; v_gene: TRBV9; j_gene: TRBJ1-2; abundance: many; d_gene: -
CDR3aa: CASSDSRETQYF; CDR3nt: TGTGCCAGCAGTGATTCCCGGGAGACCCAGTACTTC; v_gene: TRBV2; j_gene: TRBJ2-5; abundance: many; d_gene: -
CDR3aa: CAWSVRLPLSPLHF; CDR3nt: TGTGCCTGGAGTGTACGGCTCCCTCTTTCACCCCTCCACTTT; v_gene: TRBV30; j_gene: TRBJ1-6; abundance: many; d_gene: -
CDR3aa: CASSLDISVSPLHF; CDR3nt: TGTGCCAGCAGTTTAGACATATCTGTATCACCCCTCCACTTT; v_gene: TRBV12-3/TRBV12-4; j_gene: TRBJ1-6; abundance: many; d_gene: -
CDR3aa: CATSTNNGELFF; CDR3nt: TGTGCCACCAGCACCAATAACGGGGAGCTGTTTTTT; v_gene: TRBV15; j_gene: TRBJ2-2; abundance: many; d_gene: -
CDR3aa: CASSHRDRRRFSPLHF; CDR3nt: TGTGCCAGCAGTCACCGGGACAGGAGGCGATTTTCACCCCTCCACTTT; v_gene: TRBV12-3/TRBV12-4; j_gene: TRBJ1-6; abundance: -; d_gene: TRBD1
CDR3aa: CSATGTHTRVTEAFF; CDR3nt: TGCAGTGCTACCGGGACACATACACGTGTGACTGAAGCTTTCTTT; v_gene: TRBV20-1; j_gene: TRBJ1-1; abundance: many; d_gene: -
CDR3aa: CASGLVLVGGVYTEAFF; CDR3nt: TGTGCTAGTGGTTTGGTACTTGTGGGGGGCGTGTACACTGAAGCTTTCTTT; v_gene: TRBV12-5; j_gene: TRBJ1-1; abundance: many; d_gene: -
CDR3aa: CSAFLTSEAFF; CDR3nt: TGCAGTGCTTTCTTAACATCTGAAGCTTTCTTT; v_gene: TRBV20-1; j_gene: TRBJ1-1; abundance: many; d_gene: -
CDR3aa: CATLDRVEPNTEAFF; CDR3nt: TGTGCCACTCTGGACAGGGTTGAGCCCAACACTGAAGCTTTCTTT; v_gene: TRBV10-3; j_gene: TRBJ1-1; abundance: once; d_gene: TRBD1
CDR3aa: CASSESPRDGYTF; CDR3nt: TGTGCCAGCAGTGAATCCCCTCGGGATGGCTACACCTTC; v_gene: TRBV25-1; j_gene: TRBJ1-2; abundance: once; d_gene: -
CDR3aa: CASSLDLLAKNIQYF; CDR3nt: TGTGCCAGCAGCTTGGACCTACTAGCCAAAAACATTCAGTACTTC; v_gene: TRBV6-1; j_gene: TRBJ2-4; abundance: many; d_gene: -
CDR3aa: CSASGSLAGVYEQYF; CDR3nt: TGCAGTGCTAGCGGATCACTAGCGGGGGTCTACGAGCAGTACTTC; v_gene: TRBV20-1; j_gene: TRBJ2-7; abundance: many; d_gene: TRBD2
CDR3aa: CSALRDSFAGNTIYF; CDR3nt: TGCAGTGCACTGAGGGACTCCTTCGCTGGAAACACCATATATTTT; v_gene: TRBV20-1; j_gene: TRBJ1-3; abundance: -; d_gene: -
CDR3aa: CASSLKIDRAGELFF; CDR3nt: TGTGCCAGCAGCTTAAAAATAGATCGGGCCGGGGAGCTGTTTTTT; v_gene: TRBV7-3; j_gene: TRBJ2-2; abundance: -; d_gene: -
CDR3aa: CASSFRPGEGHEQYF; CDR3nt: TGTGCCAGCAGTTTTCGTCCGGGAGAGGGCCACGAGCAGTACTTC; v_gene: TRBV27; j_gene: TRBJ2-7; abundance: -; d_gene: -
CDR3aa: CASSLTGAKNIQYF; CDR3nt: TGTGCCAGCAGTTTAACTGGCGCCAAAAACATTCAGTACTTC; v_gene: TRBV5-1; j_gene: TRBJ2-4; abundance: many; d_gene: -
CDR3aa: CASKLYMNTEAFF; CDR3nt: TGTGCCAGCAAACTTTATATGAACACTGAAGCTTTCTTT; v_gene: TRBV6-1; j_gene: TRBJ1-1; abundance: few; d_gene: -
CDR3aa: CASSLDRPYEQYF; CDR3nt: TGTGCCAGCAGCTTAGACAGACCTTACGAGCAGTACTTC; v_gene: TRBV11-2; j_gene: TRBJ2-7; abundance: many; d_gene: -
CDR3aa: CASSTAGGQNQPQHF; CDR3nt: TGTGCCAGTAGTACGGCGGGAGGGCAGAATCAGCCCCAGCATTTT; v_gene: TRBV19; j_gene: TRBJ1-5; abundance: many; d_gene: -
CDR3aa: CSALGGSLNIQYF; CDR3nt: TGCAGCGCCCTAGGGGGAAGTTTGAACATTCAGTACTTC; v_gene: TRBV29-1; j_gene: TRBJ2-4; abundance: few; d_gene: -
CDR3aa: CSARGREETQYF; CDR3nt: TGCAGTGCAAGAGGCAGGGAAGAGACCCAGTACTTC; v_gene: TRBV20-1; j_gene: TRBJ2-5; abundance: many; d_gene: -
CDR3aa: CASSSPQGKDYEQYF; CDR3nt: TGTGCCAGCAGCTCCCCGCAGGGGAAAGACTACGAGCAGTACTTC; v_gene: TRBV28; j_gene: TRBJ2-7; abundance: few; d_gene: -
CDR3aa: CASSRSGTGAYEQYF; CDR3nt: TGTGCCAGCAGTCGATCCGGGACAGGGGCCTACGAGCAGTACTTC; v_gene: TRBV27; j_gene: TRBJ2-7; abundance: many; d_gene: TRBD1
CDR3aa: CASSYTLSGANVLTF; CDR3nt: TGTGCCAGCAGTTACACCCTCTCTGGGGCCAACGTCCTGACTTTC; v_gene: TRBV6-2/TRBV6-3; j_gene: TRBJ2-6; abundance: many; d_gene: -
CDR3aa: CSASTGIYSNQPQHF; CDR3nt: TGCAGTGCGTCTACAGGGATTTATAGCAATCAGCCCCAGCATTTT; v_gene: TRBV20-1; j_gene: TRBJ1-5; abundance: once; d_gene: -
CDR3aa: CASSWGRAGRVLTF; CDR3nt: TGTGCCAGCAGCTGGGGGAGGGCGGGACGCGTCCTGACTTTC; v_gene: TRBV11-2; j_gene: TRBJ2-6; abundance: -; d_gene: TRBD2
CDR3aa: CASSEAAGAYEQYF; CDR3nt: TGTGCCAGCAGTGAAGCGGCAGGGGCCTACGAGCAGTACTTC; v_gene: TRBV6-1; j_gene: TRBJ2-7; abundance: -; d_gene: -
CDR3aa: CAWKKTGPSYEQYF; CDR3nt: TGTGCCTGGAAGAAGACAGGACCCTCCTACGAGCAGTACTTC; v_gene: TRBV30; j_gene: TRBJ2-7; abundance: many; d_gene: -
CDR3aa: CASSPGDTYEQYF; CDR3nt: TGCGCCAGCAGCCCGGGTGATACCTACGAGCAGTACTTC; v_gene: TRBV5-1; j_gene: TRBJ2-7; abundance: many; d_gene: -
CDR3aa: CATSRGRTGANYGYTF; CDR3nt: TGTGCCACCAGCAGAGGGAGGACAGGGGCTAACTATGGCTACACCTTC; v_gene: TRBV15; j_gene: TRBJ1-2; abundance: many; d_gene: TRBD1